This entry lists 27 T cell receptor beta chains sequenced from one sample in a study of cytomegalovirus exposure and HLA in healthy donors. The PCR was carried out with 60 Vbeta primers and 13 Jbeta primers. The data were produced by immunoSEQ multiplex PCR, yet TCRdb's version contains in-frame clones alone and is incomplete. The sample's table shows over 100,000 clones. The sequencing sample was made of PBMCs. Source of these receptors: a man aged 35-49 years in good health and CMV-seropositive.

V is TRBV19 and J is TRBJ1-2; a possible D gene is TRBD1 (5 bases). Trimming removed 5 bases at V and 8 bases at J, with 15 bases between. This CDR3 spans 13 amino acids. Germline V gene data show CDR1 as LNHDA and CDR2 as SQIVND (reference sequence). The DNA for the CDR3 is TGTGCCAGTAGTTGGACAATTTTAGAGGGCTACACCTTC. It specifies CASSWTILEGYTF.

V is TRBV7-6 and J is TRBJ2-1, with TRBD1 identical over 10 bases. Germline V gives CDR1 SGHVS, CDR2 FNYEAQ. The CDR3 extends over 14 amino acids. J gave up 6 bases and V 5 bases, and 4 bases lay outside the gene matches. CDR3 protein: CASSAGQGLNEQFF. CDR3 nucleotide sequence: TGTGCCAGCAGCGCGGGACAGGGGCTCAATGAGCAGTTCTTC.

The chain employs TRBV7-6 and TRBJ2-3; 7 bases map to TRBD1. The germline V gene has CDR1 SGHVS and CDR2 FNYEAQ. This CDR3 is built from 14 residues. The J segment lost 1 base and the V segment lost 5 bases, leaving 3 bases of the junction unmatched. The CDR3 spells CASSPGQGTDTQYF. CDR3 bases: TGTGCCAGCAGCCCTGGACAGGGCACAGATACGCAGTATTTT.

The chain joins TRBV14 to TRBJ2-5, with TRBD1 as a possible D gene (5 bases). The CDR3 runs to 17 residues. Germline CDR1 SGHDN, CDR2 FVKESK. The ends were cut back, 0 bases at V and 0 bases at J, with 14 bases in the middle. The CDR3 DNA sequence: TGTGCCAGCAGCCAAGATTCTCCAGGGTTGTACCAAGAGACCCAGTACTTC. Translation: CASSQDSPGLYQETQYF.

CDR3 protein: CASSLSKHYSYEQYF. The CDR3 DNA follows: TGTGCCAGCAGTTTATCGAAGCATTACTCCTACGAGCAGTACTTC. This chain uses TRBV27 with TRBJ2-5, with D hard to call. Judging by the DNA end, TRBJ2-7 fits better; the J call may be wrong. Germline V gene data show CDR1 as MNHEY and CDR2 as SMNVEV (reference sequence). The CDR3 spans 15 residues.

V is TRBV5-5 and J is TRBJ1-2; unclear D gene. CDR1 is SGHKS and CDR2 is YYEKEE in the germline V gene (reference sequence). CDR3 length equals 14 residues. Trimming left V 3 bases short and J 3 bases short, with 12 bases between. The CDR3 region has the DNA TGTGCCAGCAGCTGGAGGCTGGAAGACTATGGCTACACCTTC. This sequence encodes CASSWRLEDYGYTF.

The rearrangement uses TRBV6-5 and TRBJ2-7, with D perhaps TRBD1 (6 bases). The ends were cut back, 8 bases at V and 1 base at J, with 18 bases in the middle. Germline V gene lookup returns CDR1 MNHEY and CDR2 SVGAGI. The CDR3 extends over 15 amino acids. The CDR3 loop reads CASAKQFGQSYEQYF. The DNA of the CDR3 is TGTGCCAGCGCTAAACAGTTTGGACAGTCCTACGAGCAGTACTTC.

The chain combines TRBV7-9 with TRBJ1-1, with no clear D. V gave up 6 bases and J gave up 1 base, with 15 bases separating them. The germline CDR1 and CDR2 sequences are SEHNR and FQNEAQ (reference sequence). The CDR3 has 15 amino acids. The CDR3 DNA follows: TGTGCCAGCAGTCTTCTGAGCCCTTCGAACACTGAAGCTTTCTTT. It specifies CASSLLSPSNTEAFF.

The V call is TRBV6-1, the J call TRBJ2-3; D is uncertain. V lost 6 bases to trimming and J lost 5 bases, with 3 bases between them. Germline CDR1 and CDR2: MNHNS and SASEGT. CDR3 length: 10 residues. CDR3 sequence: CASRLDTQYF. The CDR3 DNA follows: TGTGCCAGCAGACTAGATACGCAGTATTTT.

The V gene is TRBV7-9, the J gene TRBJ2-5; weak D call: TRBD2 (6 bases). V was cut by 10 bases and J by 4 bases, with 16 bases left in between. Germline values: CDR1 SEHNR, CDR2 FQNEAQ (reference sequence). This CDR3 is 13 amino acids long. The CDR3 loop reads CANFLAWRETQYF. In DNA, the CDR3 is TGTGCCAACTTCCTAGCGTGGCGAGAGACCCAGTACTTC.

The chain combines TRBV7-8 with TRBJ2-2; D unresolved. This CDR3 is 13 amino acids long. Germline CDR1 is SGHVS and CDR2 is FQNEAQ. V lost 3 bases and J lost 5, with 7 bases in between. CDR3 residues: CASSLRGTGELFF. CDR3 in DNA: TGTGCCAGCAGCTTGCGTGGTACCGGGGAGCTGTTTTTT.

About this clone itself: At one boundary the junction diverges from the germline segment, which might be a read error. The CDR3 reads CASSAFGYTGELLF. CDR3 bases: TGTGCCAGCAGTGCCTTCGGATACACCGGGGAGCTGCTTTTT. V is TRBV6-1 and J is TRBJ2-2, with D tentatively TRBD2 (5 bases). From germline, CDR1 is MNHNS and CDR2 SASEGT. The CDR3 contains 14 residues.

V gene TRBV18 combines with J gene TRBJ1-1, with 7 bases aligning to TRBD1. The CDR3 contains 16 residues. Germline CDR1 reads KGHSH; CDR2 reads LQKENI. The V gene end was trimmed by 6 bases and the J gene end by 0 bases; junction bases not matched to a gene: 10. CDR3: CASSSRDSIMNTEAFF. CDR3 DNA sequence: TGTGCCAGCTCTTCCCGGGACAGTATAATGAACACTGAAGCTTTCTTT.

This rearrangement joins TRBV4-3 to TRBJ2-7; a possible D gene is TRBD1 (6 bases). This CDR3 is 13 amino acids long. CDR1 and CDR2 from the germline V gene are LGHNA and YSLEER. V was trimmed by 4 bases and J by 4 bases, leaving 11 bases between them. The CDR3 here is CASSPRGGYEQYF. CDR3 nucleotide sequence: TGCGCCAGCAGCCCGAGAGGGGGATACGAGCAGTACTTC.

The V and J genes are TRBV20-1 and TRBJ1-1; D remains unclear. From germline, CDR1 is DFQATT and CDR2 SNEGSKA (reference sequence). CDR3 length: 10 residues. The germline V and J ends were trimmed by 3 bases and 11 bases, with 10 bases remaining between them. The CDR3 here is CSASWGAAFF. The CDR3 region has the DNA TGCAGTGCTAGTTGGGGAGCGGCTTTCTTT.

This sequence joins TRBV28 and TRBJ2-7, with 9 bases identical to TRBD1. Trimming took 5 bases from V and 4 from J; bases not matched to a gene: 6. Germline V gene lookup returns CDR1 MDHEN and CDR2 SYDVKM. The CDR3 covers 14 residues. Written as DNA, the CDR3 is TGTGCCAGCAGTGGACAGGGGCGAGTGTACGAGCAGTACTTC. This translates into CASSGQGRVYEQYF.

V is TRBV30 and J is TRBJ2-5; 7 bases map to TRBD2. This CDR3 has 15 residues. Germline V gene sequence: CDR1 GTSNPN, CDR2 SVGIG (reference sequence). Germline trimming cut 8 bases from V and 4 bases from J; bases unmatched to any gene: 16. The CDR3 protein is CAHVGRGGLGETQYF. CDR3 DNA: TGTGCCCATGTGGGTAGGGGAGGGTTGGGAGAGACCCAGTACTTC.

The chain carries TRBV11-2 and TRBJ2-7; D might be TRBD2 (5 bases). V lost 5 bases and J 2 bases, leaving 25 bases between the germline ends. This CDR3 has 18 residues. The germline CDR1 and CDR2 sequences are SGHAT and FQNNGV. For the CDR3, the DNA is TGTGCCAGCAGCCCCCTATCGCGACGGGATTCAGTGCCCTACGAGCAGTACTTC. Amino acid sequence: CASSPLSRRDSVPYEQYF.

J is TRBJ2-2 and V is TRBV4-1; 9 positions match TRBD1. The CDR3 consists of 16 residues. V gave up 3 bases and J gave up 6 bases; unmatched junction bases: 8. Germline lookup yields CDR1 MGHRA and CDR2 YSYEKL. In DNA, the CDR3 is TGCGCCAGCAGCCACTCCAGGACAGGGGTGGCCGGGGAGCTGTTTTTT. This codes for CASSHSRTGVAGELFF.

The chain carries TRBV7-9 and TRBJ1-2; 8 nucleotides agree with TRBD1. CDR3 size: 14 residues. Germline CDR1 and CDR2: SEHNR and FQNEAQ (reference sequence). V shed 6 bases and J 5 bases; nucleotides not matched to a gene: 8. CDR3 region: CASSSGQGLYGYTF. CDR3 DNA: TGTGCCAGCAGTTCTGGACAGGGCCTTTATGGCTACACCTTC.

This chain joins TRBV28 and TRBJ1-2; D not resolved. CDR1 and CDR2 (germline): MDHEN, SYDVKM. Between the trimmed V and J ends, which lost 7 bases and 5 bases, there was a span of 8 bases. The CDR3 length is 11 residues. The CDR3 nucleotides read TGTGCCAGCATGGCAGGTTATGGCTACACCTTC. As protein: CASMAGYGYTF.

V and J are TRBV4-2 and TRBJ2-3, with TRBD2 identical over 9 bases. The junction had 18 bases not matched to a gene; V was cut back by 5 bases and J by 0 bases. The CDR3 is 20 residues long. Per germline, CDR1 LGHNA and CDR2 YNFKEQ. CDR3 amino acids: CASSWAGGVGERVSTDTQYF. CDR3 nucleotide sequence: TGTGCCAGCAGCTGGGCGGGGGGGGTTGGCGAGCGGGTCAGCACAGATACGCAGTATTTT.

The chain recombines TRBV27 with TRBJ1-2; D not resolved. The CDR3 contains 13 residues. V gave up 6 bases and J gave up 4 bases, with 12 bases separating them. CDR1 is MNHEY and CDR2 is SMNVEV in the germline V gene (reference sequence). CDR3 amino acids: CASSFGEGYGYTF. For the CDR3, the DNA is TGTGCCAGCAGCTTCGGGGAGGGCTATGGCTACACCTTC.

The chain joins TRBV6-5 to TRBJ1-2; no reliable D call. The CDR3 has 13 residues. Deletions cut 6 bases from V and 7 bases from J, with 15 bases between. In germline, CDR1 is MNHEY, CDR2 SVGAGI. CDR3 in amino acids: CASSLPGFSGYTF. The CDR3 region has the DNA TGTGCCAGCAGCCTACCGGGGTTCAGTGGCTACACCTTC.

V gene TRBV29-1 combines with J gene TRBJ1-4; no reliable D call. Germline V gene lookup returns CDR1 SQVTM and CDR2 ANQGSEA. This CDR3 comprises 12 residues. Deletions cut 7 bases from V and 5 bases from J, with 11 bases between. The CDR3, as DNA: TGCAGCGCGCTCGGAGGAAATGAAAAACTGTTTTTT. This encodes CSALGGNEKLFF. Supplemented by reference TRBV29-1 and TRBJ1-4, the full variable domain reads SAVISQKPSRDICQRGTSLTIQCQVDSQVTMMFWYRQQPGQSLTLIATANQGSEATYESGFVIDKFPISRPNLTFSTLTVSNMSPEDSSIYLCSALGGNEKLFFGSGTQLSVL.

The chain has TRBV6-5 and TRBJ2-1, with a possible D match to TRBD2 (6 bases). Trimming removed 0 bases at V and 3 bases at J, with 12 bases between. CDR3 length equals 16 residues. The germline CDR1 and CDR2 sequences are MNHEY and SVGAGI. CDR3 amino acids: CASSYSLVEGYNEQFF. DNA of the CDR3: TGTGCCAGCAGTTACTCTCTCGTGGAGGGCTACAATGAGCAGTTCTTC.

V and J are TRBV28 and TRBJ2-7, with a weak D call TRBD2 (6 bases). The germline V gene has CDR1 MDHEN and CDR2 SYDVKM. Between the trimmed V and J ends, which lost 7 bases and 3 bases, there was a span of 16 bases. This CDR3 region has 14 residues. CDR3 bases: TGTGCCAGCACTCTCCTCGGGAGCGGCTACGAGCAGTACTTC. It specifies CASTLLGSGYEQYF.